Below are 21 T cell receptor beta chains sequenced from a single sample in a study of tumor and adjacent non-tumor tissue in lung cancer. RNA was extracted from bulk tissue without any cell sorting. The library came from three nested PCR rounds adapted from ARM-PCR protocols. TCRdb redid the calling of the multiplex PCR reads with MiXCR, one entry per CDR3 protein. The sample records 120,000 or so distinct CDR3 sequences, around three fifths being singletons. The material sequenced was lung tumor tissue. The receptors stem from a man under 40 with non-small cell lung cancer.

In this sample, this clonotype turned up many times. This chain connects TRBV12-3 or TRBV12-4 to TRBJ2-1; either TRBD1 or TRBD2 may fit D (5 bases each). This CDR3 has 12 amino acids. Trimming took off 0 bases at V and 8 bases at J, with 5 bases between the two ends. The CDR3 spells CASSLAGDEQFF. The CDR3 DNA sequence: TGTGCCAGCAGTTTAGCGGGGGATGAGCAGTTCTTC.

Note on this clonotype: A much larger clone sits a single nucleotide away, making a read error possible. The chain employs TRBV20-1 and TRBJ2-1, with 9 bases identical to TRBD2. CDR3 length: 15 amino acids. Germline trimming cut 5 bases from V and 4 bases from J; bases unmatched to any gene: 9. Germline V gene lookup returns CDR1 DFQATT and CDR2 SNEGSKA (reference sequence). The CDR3 coding sequence is TGCAGTGCTTCCACCGGGACTAGCAGATACAATGAGCAGTTCTTC. It encodes CSASTGTSRYNEQFF.

V and J are TRBV11-3 and TRBJ2-7; maybe TRBD2 (6 bases). The V and J ends lost 6 bases and 6 bases respectively, with 21 bases between them. Per germline, CDR1 SGHNT and CDR2 YENEEA. The length of the CDR3 is 15 residues. CDR3 sequence reads: CASRSERASDGEQYF. The CDR3, as DNA: TGTGCCAGCAGATCTGAGCGGGCCTCTGATGGCGAGCAGTACTTC. Full variable domain (remainder filled in from reference TRBV11-3 and TRBJ2-7): EAGVVQSPRYKIIEKKQPVAFWCNPISGHNTLYWYLQNLGQGPELLIRYENEEAVDDSQLPKDRFSAERLKGVDSTLKIQPAELGDSAVYLCASRSERASDGEQYFGPGTRLTVT.

The chain is built from TRBV6-2 or TRBV6-3 and TRBJ1-2; unclear D gene. The CDR3 covers 12 residues. The germline gives CDR1 MNHEY, CDR2 SVGEGT. V was clipped by 7 bases and J by 5 bases, with 11 bases between them. CDR3 sequence: CASNQGIYGYTF. CDR3 in DNA: TGTGCCAGCAACCAAGGGATATATGGCTACACCTTC.

Concerning this clonotype itself: A read error is likely, as this CDR3 ends without the conserved phenylalanine or tryptophan. The V call is TRBV11-3, the J call TRBJ2-5; TRBD2 matches 7 bases. The CDR3 runs to 15 residues. V lost 0 bases, J lost 2 bases, and 3 bases stayed unmatched. Germline V gene lookup returns CDR1 SGHNT and CDR2 YENEEA. The CDR3 here is CASSLEAGMQETQYS. The CDR3 DNA reads TGTGCCAGCAGCTTAGAAGCGGGAATGCAAGAGACCCAGTACTCC.

To note about this clonotype: Possible read error: a much larger clone is one base away. The J gene is TRBJ1-1, the V gene TRBV20-1; D not certain. Per the germline V gene, CDR1 is DFQATT and CDR2 is SNEGSKA (reference sequence). The CDR3 totals 13 residues. The CDR3 bases are TGCAGTGCTAGTATTAAGGTGAACACTGAAGCTTCCTTT. Protein sequence: CSASIKVNTEASF.

A note on this clonotype: A read error may explain this, as a much larger clone is one base away. V and J are TRBV20-1 and TRBJ1-1, with D perhaps matching TRBD1 (6 bases). The CDR3 loop spans 14 amino acids. The germline V gene has CDR1 DFQATT and CDR2 SNEGSKA (reference sequence). Trimming stripped 4 bases from V and 5 bases from J, with 17 bases between. CDR3 sequence: CSATLTGTATEAFF. CDR3 nucleotides: TGCAGTGCTACCCTAACAGGGACTGCTACTGAAGCTTTCTTT.

Note on this clonotype: The conserved phenylalanine or tryptophan normally closing the CDR3 is absent here, so this likely arose from a read error. The rearrangement links TRBV28 to TRBJ1-2; no definite D call. The CDR3 length is 11 residues. CDR1 and CDR2 from the germline V gene are MDHEN and SYDVKM. Trimming took off 7 bases at V and 2 bases at J, with 5 bases between the two ends. This CDR3 is CASTKNYGYTL. Written as DNA, the CDR3 is TGTGCCAGCACCAAAAACTATGGCTACACCCTC.

On this clonotype itself: One end of the junction varies from germline; a read error may be responsible. The V call is TRBV12-3 or TRBV12-4, the J call TRBJ1-3, with 7 bases aligning to TRBD1. The CDR3 spans 17 residues. The CDR3 here is CAGSPQRQGVAGNTIYF. DNA of the CDR3: TGTGCCGGCAGTCCCCAGAGACAGGGAGTCGCCGGAAACACCATATATTTT.

The gene calls are TRBV10-3 and TRBJ2-7, with D possibly being TRBD1 (6 bases). The germline gives CDR1 ENHRY, CDR2 SYGVKD. The CDR3 is 14 amino acids. The ends were cut back, 3 bases at V and 4 bases at J, with 13 bases in the middle. CDR3 region: CAISDPDRPYEQYF. CDR3 DNA: TGTGCCATCAGTGACCCGGACAGACCGTACGAGCAGTACTTC.

This clonotype was seen just once. A much larger clone differs from this one at a single base, so this may be a read error. The gene calls are TRBV4-1 and TRBJ2-1, with 7 bases identical to TRBD2. The CDR3 has 16 residues. Per germline, CDR1 MGHRA and CDR2 YSYEKL. CDR3 nucleotides: TGCACCAGCAGCCAATTATCGGCGGGAGCTAGGAATGAGCAGTTCTTC. It specifies CTSSQLSAGARNEQFF.

The chain is built from TRBV2 and TRBJ2-3; 9 bases agree with TRBD2. CDR1 is SNHLY and CDR2 is FYNNEI in the germline V gene. The trim removed 2 bases at V and 2 bases at J, leaving 2 bases unmatched. The CDR3 is 15 amino acids. As DNA, the CDR3 is TGTGCCAGCAGTGAACTAGCGGGAACCACAGATACGCAGTATTTT. Amino acids: CASSELAGTTDTQYF.

Concerning this clonotype: The junction does not match germline at one end; this may be a read error. The rearrangement joins TRBV11-2 to TRBJ1-4; D is uncertain. The CDR3 loop spans 14 amino acids. CDR1 SGHAT and CDR2 FQNNGV come from the germline V gene. In DNA, the CDR3 is TGTGCCAGTAGCTTAGATAGAGGGAGCGAAAAACTGTTTTTT. Translating gives CASSLDRGSEKLFF.

In regard to this clonotype: This clone may be a read error of a much larger clone one base away. The gene calls are TRBV6-2 or TRBV6-3 and TRBJ2-1; D might be TRBD1 (6 bases). V lost 0 bases, J lost 3 bases, and 12 bases lay in between. CDR3 length equals 16 residues. CDR1 and CDR2 (germline): MNHEY, SVGEGT. The DNA for the CDR3 is TGTGCCAGCAGTTACTCGGTCAGGGGTTTCTACAATGAGCAGTTCTTC. Translation gives CASSYSVRGFYNEQFF.

At least ten counts were recorded for this clonotype. The CDR3 DNA follows: TGCAGTGCTAGAGATAGCGGGAGCTTGTTCTATGAGCAGTTCTTC. Protein sequence: CSARDSGSLFYEQFF. The J gene is TRBJ2-1, the V gene TRBV20-1; 9 bases are shared with TRBD2. The CDR3 extends over 15 amino acids. Germline values: CDR1 DFQATT, CDR2 SNEGSKA (reference sequence). The ends lost 0 bases at V and 8 bases at J; junction bases unmatched: 8.

A word on this clonotype: The junction departs from the called germline gene at one end, perhaps through a read error. The rearrangement uses TRBV11-2 and TRBJ2-1; D may be TRBD1 or TRBD2 (6 bases each). This CDR3 is 15 amino acids long. The germline CDR1 and CDR2 sequences are SGHAT and FQNNGV. The CDR3 nucleotides read TGTGCCACCAGCGCGGGACAAAGAGTGAACAATGAGCAGTTCTTC. Translating it yields CATSAGQRVNNEQFF.

Concerning this clonotype: Relative to the germline gene, one junction end is altered; a read error may explain this. The chain has TRBV10-2 and TRBJ1-2; D not certain. Germline V lookup: CDR1 WSHSY, CDR2 SAAADI. This CDR3 spans 13 amino acids. The CDR3 region is CASSDHGNYGYTF. DNA of the CDR3: TGCGCCAGCAGTGATCACGGGAACTATGGCTATACCTTC.

Concerning this clonotype itself: One junction end does not reproduce the germline sequence, and a read error may be involved. The chain couples TRBV11-2 to TRBJ2-2; the match to TRBD2 covers 7 bases. The CDR3 contains 15 residues. Germline CDR1 and CDR2: SGHAT and FQNNGV. The chain's CDR3 is CARSLGGVSTAELFF. CDR3 DNA sequence: TGTGCCAGAAGCTTGGGGGGGGTGAGCACCGCGGAGCTGTTTTTT. Full variable domain (outside the CDR3, taken from reference TRBV11-2 and TRBJ2-2): EAGVAQSPRYKIIEKRQSVAFWCNPISGHATLYWYQQILGQGPKLLIQFQNNGVVDDSQLPKDRFSAERLKGVDSTLKIQPAKLEDSAVYLCARSLGGVSTAELFFGEGSRLTVL.

This clonotype was observed at least ten times. This chain uses TRBV5-4 with TRBJ2-3; maybe TRBD1 (6 bases). The CDR3 spans 13 residues. The germline V and J ends were trimmed by 4 bases and 6 bases, with 12 bases remaining between them. The germline V gene encodes CDR1 SGHNT and CDR2 YYREEE (reference sequence). CDR3 amino acids: CASSQAGEDTQYF. Here the CDR3 DNA reads TGTGCCAGCAGCCAAGCAGGGGAGGATACGCAGTATTTT.

This chain links TRBV11-3 with TRBJ2-7, with D unresolved. Germline CDR1 reads SGHNT; CDR2 reads YENEEA. The CDR3 runs to 14 residues. Here the CDR3 reads CASRLGDSLYEQYF. As DNA, the CDR3 is TGTGCAAGCCGCTTAGGCGACTCGCTATACGAGCAGTACTTC.

The chain joins TRBV4-1 to TRBJ2-1; D call uncertain. The CDR3 loop spans 16 amino acids. Per the germline V gene, CDR1 is MGHRA and CDR2 is YSYEKL. Trimming pared 8 bases from V and 0 bases from J, leaving 17 bases between. The CDR3 nucleotides read TGCGCCAGCGGGTTTTTATCGGTTAGCTCCTACAATGAGCAGTTCTTC. It yields the protein CASGFLSVSSYNEQFF.